This TCR beta chain was captured by sequencing in a study of CD8+ T cells in alopecia areata. Study information: In an open-label trial, patients got 5 to 10 mg tofacitinib twice daily.

The V gene lost 5 bases and the J gene lost 4 bases, with 9 bases spanning the gap. CDR3 size: 13 residues. Per the germline V gene, CDR1 is MNHEY and CDR2 is SMNVEV (reference sequence). RNA, once extracted, was reverse transcribed into cDNA for use as the sequencing template. Assay: immunoSEQ multiplex PCR; the TCRdb copy retains only in-frame clones and omits some. Of around 200,000 clones listed, roughly three fifths are singletons. As to treatment: oral pan-JAK inhibitor, 5-10 mg twice daily. The study team obtained lesional scalp punch biopsies and peripheral blood from alopecia areata patients.

The sequencing here drew on CD4+ T cells sorted from blood, taken at week 4, from a patient treated with tofacitinib. V usage is TRBV27 and J usage is TRBJ1-3; no definite D call. The TCR sequence derives from a human donor with alopecia areata. The CDR3 loop reads CASSEKAGNTIYF. The DNA of the CDR3 is TGTGCCAGCAGTGAGAAGGCCGGAAACACCATATATTTT.